This T cell receptor beta chain was obtained from a study of blood T cell repertoires in COVID-19. Overall study context: Material from acute and convalescent COVID-19 was sourced from the United States, Italy and Spain. The cDNA or gDNA used as material had been derived from T cells, B-cell-depleted T cells, or PBMCs.

In this sample, this clone turned up once. In the authors' workflow: Amplification with reference gene primers provided the estimates of nucleated cell counts. Libraries were prepared by immunoSEQ multiplex PCR; TCRdb keeps only in-frame clonotypes and omits some of them. The V and J calls and clone size are taken from that table; D and trimming were inferred from the DNA. Here the sample spans 280,000 or so clones, about 80% being singletons. What was sequenced was peripheral blood. This clonotype was sampled from a woman aged 50 to 60 who had recovered from COVID-19.

The CDR3, as DNA: TGTGCCACCGCAGGAGGGACAGGGACCTACGAGCAGTACTTC. It is translated as CATAGGTGTYEQYF. The V call is TRBV6-4, the J call TRBJ2-7, with 9 positions matching TRBD1. This CDR3 has 14 residues. The ends lost 10 bases at V and 2 bases at J; junction bases unmatched: 9. Germline assignment: CDR1 MRHNA and CDR2 SNTAGT.